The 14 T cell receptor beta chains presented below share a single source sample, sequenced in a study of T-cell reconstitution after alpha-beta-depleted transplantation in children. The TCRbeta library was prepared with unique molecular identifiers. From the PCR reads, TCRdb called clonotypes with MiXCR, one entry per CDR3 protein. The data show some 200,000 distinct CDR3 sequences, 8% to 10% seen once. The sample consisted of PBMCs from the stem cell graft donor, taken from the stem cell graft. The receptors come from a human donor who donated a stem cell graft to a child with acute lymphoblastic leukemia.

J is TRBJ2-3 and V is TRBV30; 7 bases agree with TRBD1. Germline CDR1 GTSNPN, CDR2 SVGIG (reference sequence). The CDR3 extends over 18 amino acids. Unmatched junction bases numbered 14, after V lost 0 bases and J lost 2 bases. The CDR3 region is CAWSVWGKTGSLTDTQYF. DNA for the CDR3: TGTGCCTGGAGTGTATGGGGAAAGACAGGGAGCCTCACAGATACGCAGTATTTT.

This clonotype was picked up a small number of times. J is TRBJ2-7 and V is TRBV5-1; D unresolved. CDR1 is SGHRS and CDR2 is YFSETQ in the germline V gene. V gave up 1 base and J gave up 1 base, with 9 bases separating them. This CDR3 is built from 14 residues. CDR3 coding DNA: TGCGCCAGCAGCTTGTGGTCGGATTCCTACGAGCAGTACTTC. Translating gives CASSLWSDSYEQYF.

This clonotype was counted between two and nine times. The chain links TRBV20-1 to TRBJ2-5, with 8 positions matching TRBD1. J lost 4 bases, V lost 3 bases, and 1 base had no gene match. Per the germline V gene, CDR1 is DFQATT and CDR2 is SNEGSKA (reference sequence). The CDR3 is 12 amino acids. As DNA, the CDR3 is TGCAGTGCTAGGACAGGGGCAGAGACCCAGTACTTC. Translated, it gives CSARTGAETQYF.

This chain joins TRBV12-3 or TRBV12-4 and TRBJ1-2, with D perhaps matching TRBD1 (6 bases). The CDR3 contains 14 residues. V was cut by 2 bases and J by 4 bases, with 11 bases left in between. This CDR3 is CASSLSGRGYGYTF. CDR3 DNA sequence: TGTGCCAGCAGTTTATCTGGCAGGGGCTATGGCTACACCTTC.

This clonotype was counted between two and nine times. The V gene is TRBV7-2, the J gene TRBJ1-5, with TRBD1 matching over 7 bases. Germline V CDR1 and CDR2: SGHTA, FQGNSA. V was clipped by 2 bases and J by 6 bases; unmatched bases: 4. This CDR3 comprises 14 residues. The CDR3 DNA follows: TGTGCCAGCAGCTTAACACAGGGGAGTCAGCCCCAGCATTTT. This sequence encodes CASSLTQGSQPQHF.

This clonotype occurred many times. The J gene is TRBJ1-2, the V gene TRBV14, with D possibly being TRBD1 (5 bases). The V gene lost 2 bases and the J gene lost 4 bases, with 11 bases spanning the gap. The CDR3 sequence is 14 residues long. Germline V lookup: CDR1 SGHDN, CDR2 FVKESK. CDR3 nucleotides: TGTGCCAGCAGCCAATCGCAGGGCTTCTATGGCTACACCTTC. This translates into CASSQSQGFYGYTF.

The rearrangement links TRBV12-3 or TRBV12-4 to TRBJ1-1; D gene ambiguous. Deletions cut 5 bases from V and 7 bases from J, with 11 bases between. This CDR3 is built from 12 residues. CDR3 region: CASSHGRVEAFF. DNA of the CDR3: TGTGCCAGCAGTCACGGACGCGTTGAAGCTTTCTTT.

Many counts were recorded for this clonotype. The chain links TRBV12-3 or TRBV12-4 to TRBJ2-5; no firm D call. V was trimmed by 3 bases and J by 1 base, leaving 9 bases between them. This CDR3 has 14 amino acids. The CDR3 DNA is TGTGCCAGCAGTTTGAACGGCGGCCAAGAGACCCAGTACTTC. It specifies CASSLNGGQETQYF.

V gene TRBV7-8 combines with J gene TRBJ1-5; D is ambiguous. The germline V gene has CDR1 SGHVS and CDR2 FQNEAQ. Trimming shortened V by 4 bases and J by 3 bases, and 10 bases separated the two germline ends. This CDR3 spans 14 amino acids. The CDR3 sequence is CASSSQWNNQPQHF. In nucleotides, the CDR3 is TGTGCCAGCAGCTCACAGTGGAACAATCAGCCCCAGCATTTT.

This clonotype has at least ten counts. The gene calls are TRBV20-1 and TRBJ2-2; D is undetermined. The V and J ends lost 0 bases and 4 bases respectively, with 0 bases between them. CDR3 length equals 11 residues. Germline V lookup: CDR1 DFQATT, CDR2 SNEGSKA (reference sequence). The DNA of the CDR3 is TGCAGTGCTAGAGACACCGGGGAGCTGTTTTTT. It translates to CSARDTGELFF.

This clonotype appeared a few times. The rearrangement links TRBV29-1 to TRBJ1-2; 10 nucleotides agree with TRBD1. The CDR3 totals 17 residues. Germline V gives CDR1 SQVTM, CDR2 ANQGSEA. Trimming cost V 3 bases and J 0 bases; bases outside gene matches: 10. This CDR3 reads CSVDKLRDRGSNYGYTF. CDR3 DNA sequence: TGCAGCGTTGACAAGCTCCGGGACAGGGGTTCTAACTATGGCTACACCTTC.

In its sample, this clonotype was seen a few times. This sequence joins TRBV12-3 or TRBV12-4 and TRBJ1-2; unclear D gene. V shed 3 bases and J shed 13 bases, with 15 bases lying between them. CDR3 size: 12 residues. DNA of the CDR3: TGTGCCAGCAGTTTGGCAGCAAAGGCTTCCACCTTC. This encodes CASSLAAKASTF.

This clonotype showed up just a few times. CDR3 amino acids: CASSQGTGGHNEQFF. In DNA form, the CDR3 reads TGTGCCAGCAGCCAGGGGACAGGGGGCCACAATGAGCAGTTCTTC. V and J are TRBV5-4 and TRBJ2-1; 12 bases are shared with TRBD1. Germline loops: CDR1 SGHNT, CDR2 YYREEE (reference sequence). This CDR3 is 15 amino acids long. The junction had 4 bases not matched to a gene; V was cut back by 4 bases and J by 5 bases. The full variable domain, rest sourced from reference TRBV5-4 and TRBJ2-1, is ETGVTQSPTHLIKTRGQQVTLRCSSQSGHNTVSWYQQALGQGPQFIFQYYREEENGRGNFPPRFSGLQFPNYSSELNVNALELDDSALYLCASSQGTGGHNEQFFGPGTRLTVL.

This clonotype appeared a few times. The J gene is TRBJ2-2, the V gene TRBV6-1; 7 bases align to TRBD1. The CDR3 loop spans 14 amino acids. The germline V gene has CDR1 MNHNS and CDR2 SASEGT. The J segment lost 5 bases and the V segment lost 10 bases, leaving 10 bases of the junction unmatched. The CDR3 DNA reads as TGTGCCACTCGGGACAGACGGCCAACCGGGGAGCTGTTTTTT. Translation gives CATRDRRPTGELFF.